The text below deals with one T cell receptor beta chain. Its antigen is unidentified. A much bigger clone sits one base away, suggesting this may be a read error. This sample was taken from a study of response to subunit inactivated influenza vaccine. The study, taken as a whole, reports: That few new T cells are recruited by each seasonal influenza vaccination was the authors' suggestion.

TCRdb processed the RT-PCR reads anew with MiXCR; each CDR3 protein has one entry. The sample shows just under 250,000 distinct CDR3 sequences, 10% to 15% of them seen only once. Germline lookup yields CDR1 LGHNA and CDR2 YSLEER. There are 15 residues in the CDR3. The source was non-naive T cells sorted from PBMCs, collected approximately 15 days before vaccination. This clonotype originated in a man aged 45-65 years who received an inactivated influenza vaccine. The V call is TRBV4-3, the J call TRBJ1-4; the D is unclear. CDR3 loop: CVSSQELRSNEKLFF. The CDR3 coding sequence is TGCGTCAGCAGCCAAGAGCTCCGGAGCAATGAAAAACTGTTTTTT.